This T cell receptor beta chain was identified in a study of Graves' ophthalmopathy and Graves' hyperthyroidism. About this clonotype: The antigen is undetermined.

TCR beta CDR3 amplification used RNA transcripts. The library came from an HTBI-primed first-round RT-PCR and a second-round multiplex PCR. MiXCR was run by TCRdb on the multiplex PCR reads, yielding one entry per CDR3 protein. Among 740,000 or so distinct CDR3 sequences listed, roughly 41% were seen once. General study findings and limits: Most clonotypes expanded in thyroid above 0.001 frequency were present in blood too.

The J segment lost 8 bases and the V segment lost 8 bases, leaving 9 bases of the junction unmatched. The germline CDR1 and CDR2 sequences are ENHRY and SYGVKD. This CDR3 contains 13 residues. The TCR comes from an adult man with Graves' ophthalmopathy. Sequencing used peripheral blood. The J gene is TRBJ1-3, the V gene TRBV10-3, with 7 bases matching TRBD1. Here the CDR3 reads CAIPQGGGYTIYF. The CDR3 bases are TGTGCCATCCCCCAGGGGGGAGGCTACACCATATATTTT.